The 12 T cell receptor beta chains given below trace back to one sample, sequenced in a study of T cell responses to AZD1222 COVID-19 vaccine. Assay: immunoSEQ multiplex PCR; the TCRdb copy retains only in-frame clones and omits some. The sample holds 25,000 to 30,000 clones, approximately 88% seen once. The specimen comprised peripheral blood, sampled on day 0 of AZD1222 vaccination. The receptor set was obtained from an adult in good health.

The chain links TRBV29-1 to TRBJ2-7, with 9 nucleotides matching TRBD2. Unmatched junction bases numbered 9, after V lost 6 bases and J lost 3 bases. CDR3 size: 14 residues. The V gene's germline CDR1 is SQVTM and CDR2 ANQGSEA. In DNA, the CDR3 is TGCAGCGTGACACTAGCGGGTGTTGTCTACGAGCAGTACTTC. Amino acid sequence: CSVTLAGVVYEQYF.

The chain couples TRBV10-1 to TRBJ2-2; no clear D gene. CDR1 WNHNN and CDR2 SYGVQD come from the germline V gene (reference sequence). The CDR3 has 13 amino acids. Trimming removed 3 bases at V and 5 bases at J, with 7 bases between. CDR3 region: CASSDTWTGELFF. The CDR3 DNA follows: TGCGCCAGCAGTGACACCTGGACCGGGGAGCTGTTTTTT.

The chain uses TRBV3-1 (or the pseudogene TRBV3-2) and TRBJ2-3, with D possibly TRBD1 on 5 matching bases. The ends were cut back, 0 bases at V and 4 bases at J, with 11 bases in the middle. This CDR3 is built from 15 residues. Germline CDR1 and CDR2: LGHDT and YNNKEL (reference sequence). CDR3 bases: TGTGCCAGCAGCCAAGAGGGCAGGGCGGCAGATACGCAGTATTTT. This translates into CASSQEGRAADTQYF.

This chain joins TRBV5-1 and TRBJ2-7; tentative D call: TRBD2 (6 bases). V dropped 3 bases and J dropped 2 bases, with 12 bases sitting between them. Germline lookup yields CDR1 SGHRS and CDR2 YFSETQ. This CDR3 is 14 amino acids long. CDR3 in amino acids: CASSSRDSAYEQYF. CDR3 coding DNA: TGCGCCAGCAGCTCCCGGGACTCCGCCTACGAGCAGTACTTC.

This chain joins TRBV6-1 and TRBJ2-2; 8 bases align to TRBD2. This CDR3 is 16 amino acids long. Germline values: CDR1 MNHNS, CDR2 SASEGT. V lost 1 base and J lost 4; bases outside the gene matches: 5. CDR3 loop: CASSEVSGRVTGELFF. The CDR3 DNA reads TGTGCCAGCAGTGAAGTCAGCGGGAGAGTCACCGGGGAGCTGTTTTTT.

The chain carries TRBV6-2 or TRBV6-3 and TRBJ2-1; D may be TRBD1 (5 bases). There are 16 residues in the CDR3. Trimming pared 6 bases from V and 7 bases from J, leaving 22 bases between. CDR1 is MNHEY, CDR2 SVGEGT, per germline. CDR3 sequence: CASSRTLGYRLNEQFF. CDR3 DNA: TGTGCCAGCAGCCGCACTCTCGGGTACAGGTTAAATGAGCAGTTCTTC.

The rearrangement joins TRBV7-2 to TRBJ2-7; a weak D match, TRBD1 (7 bases). The germline gives CDR1 SGHTA, CDR2 FQGNSA. The V and J ends lost 5 bases and 2 bases respectively, with 28 bases between them. This CDR3 region has 19 residues. This CDR3 reads CASSRREGQTGGKTYEQYF. The CDR3 DNA is TGTGCCAGCAGCCGCCGCGAGGGACAGACAGGAGGGAAGACCTACGAGCAGTACTTC.

The chain uses TRBV23-1 and TRBJ2-3; 16 bases agree with TRBD2. TRBV23-1 is assigned to the ORF class and has an uncertain function. Germline trimming cut 6 bases from V and 9 bases from J; bases unmatched to any gene: 18. The CDR3 contains 19 residues. CDR3 sequence reads: CASSLGGLAGGDSGGTQYF. The CDR3 DNA sequence: TGCGCCAGCAGCCTGGGGGGACTAGCGGGAGGGGATTCAGGAGGAACGCAGTATTTT.

This clone was counted a single time. The chain recombines TRBV19 with TRBJ1-2; no reliable D call. The germline V gene has CDR1 LNHDA and CDR2 SQIVND (reference sequence). The length of the CDR3 is 12 residues. The V and J ends lost 2 bases and 4 bases respectively, with 5 bases between them. In nucleotides, the CDR3 is TGTGCCAGTAGTATACGTTCCTATGGCTACACCTTC. Protein sequence: CASSIRSYGYTF.

The chain joins TRBV12-3 or TRBV12-4 to TRBJ2-1; D gene ambiguous. The V end was cut by 5 bases, the J end by 15 bases, with 17 bases between. The CDR3 has 12 residues. The DNA for the CDR3 is TGTGCCAGCAGTCCCGTATCCAGAATTGCGTTCTTC. This encodes CASSPVSRIAFF.

The chain is built from TRBV14 and TRBJ2-1, with 14 positions matching TRBD2. Germline lookup yields CDR1 SGHDN and CDR2 FVKESK. The CDR3 has 17 amino acids. V shed 0 bases, J shed 8 bases, and the junction held 6 bases outside the gene matches. CDR3: CASSQDGGTSGSDEQFF. CDR3 sequence (DNA): TGTGCCAGCAGCCAAGATGGGGGGACTAGCGGGAGCGATGAGCAGTTCTTC.

This chain uses TRBV7-9 with TRBJ1-2; 10 nucleotides line up with TRBD1. V was pared by 4 bases and J by 2 bases, with 7 bases of the junction left unmatched. Looked up from germline, CDR1 is SEHNR and CDR2 is FQNEAQ (reference sequence). The CDR3 has 16 amino acids. CDR3 in DNA: TGTGCCAGCAGCTCCGGAATGGGACAGGGGAACTATGGCTACACCTTC. Its protein product is CASSSGMGQGNYGYTF.